This entry lists 9 T cell receptor beta chains sequenced from one sample in a study of human T cells and chemical hapten exposure. From the RACE reads, TCRdb called clonotypes with MiXCR, one entry per CDR3 protein. The repertoire consists of roughly 180,000 distinct CDR3 sequences, with more than 14% occurring once and the leading ten covering about 1.7%. Time point of the sample: patch test 1, 2 weeks after DPC sensitization. Treatment defined: therapeutic diphenylcyclopropenone sensitization with weekly scalp DPC. The sequencing here drew on whole blood, taken in connection with sensitization to the hapten diphenylcyclopropenone (DPC). Receptors were obtained from a woman aged 30 to 39 with alopecia areata. Some clones in this sample may be carry-over from other donors' samples.

Concerning this clonotype itself: This may arise from a read error, as a much more abundant clone is one base away. As the CDR3 is not closed by the conserved phenylalanine or tryptophan, this likely results from a read error. The rearrangement uses TRBV25-1 and TRBJ2-2; no definite D call. The V gene lost 4 bases and the J gene lost 0 bases, with 6 bases spanning the gap. The CDR3 length is 14 residues. CDR1 is MGHDK and CDR2 is SYGVNS in the germline V gene. The CDR3 nucleotides are TGTGCCAGCAGTGTTGGTCCGAACACCGGGGAGCTGTTTCTT. Its translation is CASSVGPNTGELFL.

Only a few counts were recorded for this clonotype. The chain has TRBV9 and TRBJ2-7; 7 bases match TRBD1. CDR1 is SGDLS and CDR2 is YYNGEE in the germline V gene. V dropped 4 bases and J dropped 0; count of bases not matched to a gene: 10. The CDR3 covers 16 residues. In DNA, the CDR3 is TGTGCCAGCAGCCCGACCGGGACAGAGTTCTCCTACGAGCAGTACTTC. Translated, it gives CASSPTGTEFSYEQYF.

This sequence joins TRBV18 and TRBJ1-5; 9 bases align to TRBD1. The CDR3 runs 15 residues. Looked up from germline, CDR1 is KGHSH and CDR2 is LQKENI. V was clipped by 3 bases and J by 5 bases; unmatched bases: 5. The CDR3 sequence is CASSPTGGQDQPQHF. CDR3 in DNA: TGTGCCAGCTCACCTACAGGGGGCCAGGATCAGCCCCAGCATTTT.

This clonotype was seen at least ten times. This chain links TRBV5-1 with TRBJ2-1, with TRBD2 matching 10 bases. V trimming: 1 base; J trimming: 6 bases; junction bases outside the gene matches: 4. CDR1 SGHRS and CDR2 YFSETQ come from the germline V gene. This CDR3 has 15 amino acids. The CDR3 region is CASSLSLAGVNEQFF. CDR3 DNA sequence: TGCGCCAGCAGCTTGAGTCTAGCGGGAGTCAATGAGCAGTTCTTC.

The sample holds a few counts of this clonotype. The chain joins TRBV7-8 to TRBJ2-1; weak D call: TRBD2 (6 bases). V lost 4 bases, J lost 2 bases, and 15 bases lay in between. The CDR3 extends over 16 amino acids. Germline V gene sequence: CDR1 SGHVS, CDR2 FQNEAQ. DNA of the CDR3: TGTGCCAGCAGCTCCCCGGGACTTCCTACCTACAATGAGCAGTTCTTC. It codes for CASSSPGLPTYNEQFF.

In its sample, this clonotype was seen many times. The V gene is TRBV7-2, the J gene TRBJ1-1, with D unresolved. Germline assignment: CDR1 SGHTA and CDR2 FQGNSA. The CDR3 has 17 amino acids. The germline V and J ends were trimmed by 1 base and 5 bases, with 20 bases remaining between them. The CDR3 protein is CASSLVVVAGEGTEAFF. DNA for the CDR3: TGTGCCAGCAGCTTAGTAGTGGTCGCCGGGGAAGGTACTGAAGCTTTCTTT.

This clonotype was found a few times. V gene TRBV14 combines with J gene TRBJ2-7; D gene uncertain. The CDR3 covers 14 residues. Trimming shortened V by 0 bases and J by 3 bases, and 9 bases separated the two germline ends. CDR1 and CDR2 (germline): SGHDN, FVKESK. CDR3 residues: CASSQDLASYEQYF. In DNA form, the CDR3 reads TGTGCCAGCAGCCAAGATCTTGCTAGCTACGAGCAGTACTTC. The full variable domain, rest sourced from reference TRBV14 and TRBJ2-7, is EAGVTQFPSHSVIEKGQTVTLRCDPISGHDNLYWYRRVMGKEIKFLLHFVKESKQDESGMPNNRFLAERTGGTYSTLKVQPAELEDSGVYFCASSQDLASYEQYFGPGTRLTVT.

This clonotype was seen a handful of times. The chain joins TRBV5-5 to TRBJ2-1, with D perhaps TRBD1 (5 bases). V was clipped by 1 base and J by 2 bases, with 10 bases between them. Germline lookup yields CDR1 SGHKS and CDR2 YYEKEE (reference sequence). This CDR3 comprises 15 residues. The CDR3 sequence: CASSLLWGPYNEQFF. CDR3 nucleotides: TGTGCCAGCAGCTTGCTCTGGGGCCCCTACAATGAGCAGTTCTTC.

This clonotype has at least ten counts. V gene TRBV7-2 combines with J gene TRBJ2-3; perhaps D is TRBD1 or TRBD2 (5 bases each). Germline CDR1 SGHTA, CDR2 FQGNSA. V lost 4 bases to trimming and J lost 0 bases, with 11 bases between them. The CDR3 consists of 15 residues. The CDR3 DNA follows: TGTGCCAGCAGCTCTGAGGGGCGGAGCACAGATACGCAGTATTTT. Translation gives CASSSEGRSTDTQYF.